The 19 T cell receptor beta chains reported below all come from one sample, sequenced in a study of cytomegalovirus exposure and HLA in healthy donors. The PCR ran on 60 Vbeta and 13 Jbeta primers. Clones were read by immunoSEQ multiplex PCR, and TCRdb kept only the in-frame ones, dropping some. The sample has around 170,000 clones; about 84% are singletons. Sequenced: PBMCs. The source is a man over 45 in good health and CMV-seropositive.

The count of this clone is one. The rearrangement uses TRBV29-1 and TRBJ1-4; D possibly corresponds to TRBD1 (5 bases). Between the trimmed V and J ends, which lost 6 bases and 4 bases, there was a span of 6 bases. The germline CDR1 and CDR2 sequences are SQVTM and ANQGSEA. There are 11 residues in the CDR3. The CDR3 reads CSVTDNEKLFF. CDR3 DNA: TGCAGCGTGACAGATAATGAAAAACTGTTTTTT.

The chain has TRBV18 and TRBJ1-4; D is perhaps TRBD1 (5 bases). The germline V and J ends were trimmed by 4 bases and 7 bases, with 19 bases remaining between them. The CDR3 runs to 16 residues. Germline V gene lookup returns CDR1 KGHSH and CDR2 LQKENI. The CDR3 DNA reads TGTGCCAGCTCACTCTTTCCTCTTGGGGGAGGTGAAAAACTGTTTTTT. This translates into CASSLFPLGGGEKLFF.

This clone was detected many times. The chain couples TRBV6-4 to TRBJ2-3; TRBD2 aligns across 12 bases. Trimming took 6 bases from V and 6 from J; bases not matched to a gene: 7. Per germline, CDR1 MRHNA and CDR2 SNTAGT. CDR3 size: 15 residues. The CDR3 bases are TGTGCCAGCAGCCCGACTAGCGGGAGAGCGGATACGCAGTATTTT. Translated: CASSPTSGRADTQYF.

The V call is TRBV10-3, the J call TRBJ1-2; the D is unclear. The CDR3 has 16 amino acids. Deletions cut 6 bases from V and 8 bases from J, with 25 bases between. Germline-derived CDR1 and CDR2 are ENHRY and SYGVKD. The CDR3 is CAIRAAAGADYFGYTF. The CDR3 DNA follows: TGTGCCATCAGGGCTGCGGCAGGTGCTGACTATTTCGGCTACACCTTC.

The rearrangement uses TRBV6-4 and TRBJ1-1; tentatively, D is TRBD1 (5 bases). V gave up 7 bases and J gave up 9 bases, with 15 bases separating them. The germline CDR1 and CDR2 sequences are MRHNA and SNTAGT. This CDR3 has 12 residues. The CDR3 loop reads CASTDNGGKAFF. The CDR3 DNA is TGTGCCAGCACCGACAACGGGGGTAAAGCTTTCTTT.

Concerning this clone itself: This specimen includes other DNA sequences encoding the same CDR3. The J gene is TRBJ1-4, the V gene TRBV5-1; 7 nucleotides align to TRBD1. The V and J ends lost 0 bases and 8 bases, in that order; junction bases with no gene match: 4. The CDR3 extends over 14 amino acids. Germline V gene sequence: CDR1 SGHRS, CDR2 YFSETQ. The CDR3 DNA follows: TGCGCCAGCAGCTTGGGACAGGGAGACGAAAAACTGTTTTTT. Residues: CASSLGQGDEKLFF.

V is TRBV11-2 and J is TRBJ2-1; 9 bases fit TRBD2. This CDR3 comprises 19 residues. Germline V gives CDR1 SGHAT, CDR2 FQNNGV. Trimming at V came to 0 bases and at J to 0 bases, leaving 9 bases not matched to a gene. This CDR3 is CASSLDRRLAGSSYNEQFF. The CDR3 DNA reads as TGTGCCAGCAGCTTAGATCGAAGGCTAGCGGGAAGCTCCTACAATGAGCAGTTCTTC.

This chain connects TRBV29-1 to TRBJ2-5; TRBD2 might be the D (5 bases). The V end was cut by 7 bases, the J end by 5 bases, with 17 bases between. The CDR3 loop spans 13 amino acids. Looked up from germline, CDR1 is SQVTM and CDR2 is ANQGSEA. The CDR3 is CSGGDVEAETQYF. CDR3 coding DNA: TGCAGCGGCGGCGACGTGGAGGCTGAGACCCAGTACTTC.

V and J are TRBV4-1 and TRBJ2-5; D uncertain. Trimming left V 0 bases short and J 1 base short, with 6 bases between. Germline CDR1 MGHRA, CDR2 YSYEKL. This CDR3 region has 14 residues. DNA of the CDR3: TGCGCCAGCAGCCAAGACTACCCCCAAGAGACCCAGTACTTC. This sequence encodes CASSQDYPQETQYF.

This chain links TRBV28 with TRBJ1-4; tentatively, D is TRBD1 (5 bases). Germline V CDR1 and CDR2: MDHEN, SYDVKM. V was trimmed by 3 bases and J by 8 bases, leaving 13 bases between them. This CDR3 contains 14 residues. CDR3 in amino acids: CASSLRGVWEKLFF. The DNA of the CDR3 is TGTGCCAGCAGTTTGCGGGGGGTCTGGGAAAAACTGTTTTTT.

The chain employs TRBV29-1 and TRBJ2-5; the D is unclear. The CDR3 runs to 12 residues. Germline V lookup: CDR1 SQVTM, CDR2 ANQGSEA. The germline V and J ends were trimmed by 2 bases and 1 base, with 5 bases remaining between them. Here the CDR3 reads CSVEFVQETQYF. The DNA of the CDR3 is TGCAGCGTTGAATTCGTCCAAGAGACCCAGTACTTC.

V is TRBV6-6 and J is TRBJ2-7, with D unclear. The CDR3 is 12 residues long. Trimming shortened V by 7 bases and J by 2 bases, and 9 bases separated the two germline ends. CDR1 and CDR2 from the germline V gene are MNHNY and SVGAGI (reference sequence). CDR3 region: CASNEPTYEQYF. The CDR3 region has the DNA TGTGCCAGCAATGAACCTACCTACGAGCAGTACTTC.

This clone was observed a few times. The V call is TRBV9, the J call TRBJ1-1, with a possible D match to TRBD1 (6 bases). The germline V gene has CDR1 SGDLS and CDR2 YYNGEE. CDR3 size: 11 residues. Trimming removed 4 bases at V and 8 bases at J, with 9 bases between. This CDR3 is CASSNQGEAFF. The CDR3 DNA is TGTGCCAGCAGCAACCAGGGGGAAGCTTTCTTT. Using reference TRBV9 and TRBJ1-1 for the parts outside the CDR3, the full variable domain is DSGVTQTPKHLITATGQRVTLRCSPRSGDLSVYWYQQSLDQGLQFLIQYYNGEERAKGNILERFSAQQFPDLHSELNLSSLELGDSALYFCASSNQGEAFFGQGTRLTVV.

J is TRBJ1-5 and V is TRBV6-4; 7 nucleotides agree with TRBD1. There are 13 residues in the CDR3. With 5 bases clipped from V and 4 bases from J, the junction kept 2 bases outside the gene matches. Germline CDR1 MRHNA, CDR2 SNTAGT. CDR3 sequence reads: CASSTGANQPQHF. Written as DNA, the CDR3 is TGTGCCAGCAGTACAGGGGCTAATCAGCCCCAGCATTTT.

The V gene is TRBV4-1, the J gene TRBJ1-3, with D possibly being TRBD1 (6 bases). The CDR3 is made up of 16 amino acids. The germline CDR1 and CDR2 sequences are MGHRA and YSYEKL. Between the trimmed V and J ends, which lost 4 bases and 4 bases, there was a span of 17 bases. This CDR3 reads CASSPRAGAAGNTIYF. In DNA, the CDR3 is TGCGCCAGCAGCCCGAGGGCAGGGGCAGCCGGAAACACCATATATTTT.

This chain uses TRBV19 with TRBJ2-7; D perhaps matches TRBD1 (6 bases). The germline V gene has CDR1 LNHDA and CDR2 SQIVND (reference sequence). Trimming removed 5 bases from V and 3 bases from J, with 14 bases in between. The CDR3 is 14 residues long. CDR3 nucleotides: TGTGCCAGTAGTTCGGACAGACTTGGCTACGAGCAGTACTTC. Translated, it gives CASSSDRLGYEQYF.

The chain employs TRBV7-5 and TRBJ1-2; the D call in the table, TRBD1, was not verified against the DNA. TRBV7-5 is a pseudogene segment. There are 16 residues in the CDR3. In DNA form, the CDR3 reads TGTGCCAGAAGCCAAGGGACAGGGTCGGACCAAGATGGCTACACCTTC. Its translation: CARSQGTGSDQDGYTF.

V gene TRBV11-2 combines with J gene TRBJ2-1; 14 nucleotides align to TRBD2. This CDR3 is 15 amino acids long. Germline V gene data show CDR1 as SGHAT and CDR2 as FQNNGV. Losses at the gene ends were 5 bases for V and 6 bases for J; bases not matched to a gene: 3. CDR3 bases: TGTGCCAGCAGCCGGGGACTAGCGGGAGCCAATGAGCAGTTCTTC. Translated: CASSRGLAGANEQFF.

The chain carries TRBV7-6 and TRBJ2-7; 8 bases fit TRBD2. The V gene's germline CDR1 is SGHVS and CDR2 FNYEAQ. This CDR3 contains 16 residues. Losses at the gene ends were 5 bases for V and 1 base for J; bases not matched to a gene: 10. CDR3 residues: CASSPGGAGPSYEQYF. The CDR3 DNA follows: TGTGCCAGCAGCCCCGGGGGGGCGGGGCCGTCCTACGAGCAGTACTTC.